A selection of T cell receptor beta chains follows, all from one sample in a study of shared clonotypes between healthy human individuals. Method: immunoSEQ multiplex PCR; TCRdb's copy keeps in-frame clones and lacks some. The sample lists 2 million to 2.5 million clones, 90% to 97% occurring once. The specimen was naive CD4+ T cells sorted from blood. The receptors were sampled from a man aged 18 to 29 in good health. Both conserved end residues are part of each CDR3.

len | v_gene | CDR3aa
16 | TRBV5-1 | CASSLGTHRDNQPQHF
15 | TRBV5-5 | CASSKGPPYNQPQHF
16 | TRBV12-5 | CASGYAGTSATYEQYF
16 | TRBV6-1 | CASSEARDVRGTEAFF
15 | TRBV10-2 | CASSLGQNRRNEQFF
16 | TRBV18 | CASSLIFSQGAHEQYF
17 | TRBV18 | CASSPTQRGSSSYEQYF
16 | TRBV5-1 | CASSLFGSKSYNEQFF
15 | TRBV6-4 | CASSETGQMFYEQYF
15 | TRBV18 | CASSPNTGGVETQYF
15 | TRBV10-3 | CAISEKRPNTGELFF
14 | TRBV28 | CASSSGQWGGELFF
14 | TRBV5-4 | CASSSGPPTDTQYF
16 | TRBV25-1 | CASSDPREDSTDTQYF
16 | TRBV7-3 | CASSLVGTGDFHEQYF
14 | TRBV5-4 | CASSLAGSADTQYF
14 | TRBV10-3 | CAISEQFAIEKLFF
15 | TRBV4-1 | CASSPRAGGQAEQFF
14 | TRBV10-3 | CAIRNDGINSPLHF
13 | TRBV7-2 | CASSFSSNQPQHF